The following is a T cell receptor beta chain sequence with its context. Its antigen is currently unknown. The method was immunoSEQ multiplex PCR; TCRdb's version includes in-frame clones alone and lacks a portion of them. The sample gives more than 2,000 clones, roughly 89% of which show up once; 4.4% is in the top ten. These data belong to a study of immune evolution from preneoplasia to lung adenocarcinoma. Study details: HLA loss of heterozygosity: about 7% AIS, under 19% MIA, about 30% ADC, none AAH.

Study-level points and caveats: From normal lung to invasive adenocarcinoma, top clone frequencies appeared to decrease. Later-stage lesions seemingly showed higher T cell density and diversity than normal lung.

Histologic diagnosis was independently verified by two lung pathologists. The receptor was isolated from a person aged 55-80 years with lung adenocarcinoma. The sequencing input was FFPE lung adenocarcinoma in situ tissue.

CDR3 sequence: CASSEGQIKETQYF. In nucleotides, the CDR3 is TGTGCCAGCAGCGAGGGACAGATAAAAGAGACCCAGTACTTC. The genes are TRBV5-4 and TRBJ2-5; TRBD1 matches 7 bases. Losses at the gene ends were 4 bases for V and 3 bases for J; bases not matched to a gene: 6. The CDR3 consists of 14 residues. Per the germline V gene, CDR1 is SGHNT and CDR2 is YYREEE (reference sequence).